One sample yielded the 28 T cell receptor beta chains listed below, sequenced in a study of T-cell memory formation after mild COVID-19. Each CDR3 protein is one row after TCRdb ran MiXCR on the 5' RACE reads. This table holds about 470,000 distinct CDR3 sequences, roughly 25% found once. The source material was PBMCs or a T cell subset sorted from them (not recorded which). The receptor set was obtained from an adult woman who had mild COVID-19 (a few samples of this study predate the infection). Cell type and time point are not known.

Note on this clonotype: At one boundary the junction diverges from the germline segment, which might be a read error. This chain connects TRBV24-1 to TRBJ2-1; 7 bases agree with TRBD2. The CDR3 has 19 amino acids. From germline, CDR1 is KGHDR and CDR2 SFDVKD. CDR3 coding DNA: TGTGCCACCAGTGATAGGGCTAGCGGAACCACCCTATCGAGCAATGAGCAGTCCTTC. This sequence encodes CATSDRASGTTLSSNEQSF.

CDR3 DNA sequence: TGTGCCAGCAGCCCAAGGGCAGGGGAATTAAACTATGGCTACACCTTC. This encodes CASSPRAGELNYGYTF. The rearrangement uses TRBV7-9 and TRBJ1-2, with a tentative D call TRBD1 (6 bases). This CDR3 spans 16 amino acids. The germline V gene has CDR1 SEHNR and CDR2 FQNEAQ (reference sequence). Trimming left V 5 bases short and J 2 bases short, with 18 bases between.

This sequence joins TRBV12-3 or TRBV12-4 and TRBJ2-6; TRBD1 matches 11 bases. V lost 6 bases to trimming and J lost 2 bases; unmatched junction nucleotides: 9. The CDR3 runs 18 residues. CDR3 sequence (DNA): TGTGCCAGCAGCGCCGGACAGGGGGCGATTACTGGGGCCAACGTCCTGACTTTC. Translating gives CASSAGQGAITGANVLTF.

In its sample, this clonotype was seen a few times. The chain has TRBV3-1 and TRBJ2-2; TRBD1 is a possible D gene (6 bases). The V end was cut by 7 bases, the J end by 7 bases, with 13 bases between. This CDR3 contains 13 residues. Germline CDR1 is LGHDT and CDR2 is YNNKEL (reference sequence). The CDR3 loop is CASKDSPNGELFF. The CDR3 nucleotides are TGTGCCAGCAAGGACAGCCCTAACGGGGAGCTGTTTTTT. Complete variable domain (other parts from reference TRBV3-1 and TRBJ2-2): DTAVSQTPKYLVTQMGNDKSIKCEQNLGHDTMYWYKQDSKKFLKIMFSYNNKELIINETVPNRFSPKSPDKAHLNLHINSLELGDSAVYFCASKDSPNGELFFGEGSRLTVL.

The V gene is TRBV6-2 or TRBV6-3, the J gene TRBJ1-2, with D possibly TRBD1 on 5 matching bases. The germline gives CDR1 MNHEY, CDR2 SVGEGT. V lost 5 bases to trimming and J lost 4 bases, with 14 bases between them. The CDR3 spans 14 residues. DNA for the CDR3: TGTGCCAGCAGTCAGGGAGGAGATACCTATGGCTACACCTTC. This sequence encodes CASSQGGDTYGYTF.

The J gene is TRBJ1-1, the V gene TRBV12-3 or TRBV12-4, with TRBD1 as a possible D gene (5 bases). The CDR3 contains 14 residues. The V and J ends lost 7 bases and 1 base respectively, with 13 bases between them. CDR3 DNA sequence: TGTGCCAGCACCCCCCAAGGGGCGAACACTGAAGCTTTCTTT. As protein: CASTPQGANTEAFF.

The rearrangement uses TRBV2 and TRBJ1-5; 12 nucleotides agree with TRBD1. Germline-derived CDR1 and CDR2 are SNHLY and FYNNEI. V dropped 4 bases and J dropped 7; count of bases not matched to a gene: 2. The CDR3 totals 14 residues. DNA for the CDR3: TGTGCCAGCAGTGCCGGGACAGGGGGCCAGCCCCAGCATTTT. Translating it yields CASSAGTGGQPQHF. Together with reference TRBV2 and TRBJ1-5, the CDR3 gives the full variable domain: EPEVTQTPSHQVTQMGQEVILRCVPISNHLYFYWYRQILGQKVEFLVSFYNNEISEKSEIFDDQFSVERPDGSNFTLKIRSTKLEDSAMYFCASSAGTGGQPQHFGDGTRLSIL.

This clonotype came up many times. V usage is TRBV18 and J usage is TRBJ1-2; D gene unclear. The V and J ends lost 1 base and 0 bases respectively, with 9 bases between them. CDR3 size: 15 residues. Germline-derived CDR1 and CDR2 are KGHSH and LQKENI. The DNA of the CDR3 is TGTGCCAGCTCACCACGGCAGTTGACTAACTATGGCTACACCTTC. It codes for CASSPRQLTNYGYTF.

The chain is built from TRBV5-1 and TRBJ2-7, with 7 bases aligning to TRBD2. This CDR3 has 16 residues. Germline CDR1 reads SGHRS; CDR2 reads YFSETQ. V was clipped by 0 bases and J by 7 bases; unmatched bases: 13. The CDR3 sequence: CASSLAGFGTTWEQYF. Written as DNA, the CDR3 is TGCGCCAGCAGCTTGGCCGGGTTTGGGACTACGTGGGAGCAGTACTTC. Complete variable domain (other parts from reference TRBV5-1 and TRBJ2-7): KAGVTQTPRYLIKTRGQQVTLSCSPISGHRSVSWYQQTPGQGLQFLFEYFSETQRNKGNFPGRFSGRQFSNSRSEMNVSTLELGDSALYLCASSLAGFGTTWEQYFGPGTRLTVT.

The chain has TRBV4-2 and TRBJ1-2; 8 bases align to TRBD1. The junction had 6 bases not matched to a gene; V was cut back by 2 bases and J by 7 bases. From germline, CDR1 is LGHNA and CDR2 YNFKEQ. The CDR3 consists of 14 residues. The CDR3 reads CASSQPDRGRGYTF. CDR3 in DNA: TGTGCCAGCAGCCAACCCGACAGGGGCCGTGGCTACACCTTC.

The chain joins TRBV12-3 or TRBV12-4 to TRBJ2-7, with 9 bases matching TRBD1. This CDR3 has 15 amino acids. V lost 6 bases to trimming and J lost 4 bases; unmatched junction nucleotides: 10. CDR3 protein: CASSPKGQGKYEQYF. Written as DNA, the CDR3 is TGTGCCAGCAGCCCGAAGGGACAGGGCAAATACGAGCAGTACTTC.

This clonotype was picked up a small number of times. The CDR3 nucleotides are TGTGCCAGCAGTTACTTACGCATCGGGGAGCTGTTTTTT. It translates to CASSYLRIGELFF. The gene calls are TRBV6-5 and TRBJ2-2; D remains unclear. Germline V gives CDR1 MNHEY, CDR2 SVGAGI. V lost 1 base, J lost 7 bases, and 7 bases lay in between. This CDR3 has 13 residues.

The chain uses TRBV12-3 or TRBV12-4 and TRBJ1-1; 8 nucleotides line up with TRBD1. CDR3 length: 15 residues. V was clipped by 5 bases and J by 2 bases; unmatched bases: 7. As DNA, the CDR3 is TGTGCCAGCAGTCCCGGGACAGGAACCAACACTGAAGCTTTCTTT. It yields the protein CASSPGTGTNTEAFF.

V usage is TRBV14 and J usage is TRBJ2-7, with D perhaps TRBD1 or TRBD2 (5 bases each). This CDR3 is built from 16 residues. V was pared by 0 bases and J by 0 bases, with 12 bases between. Germline V gene sequence: CDR1 SGHDN, CDR2 FVKESK. CDR3 coding DNA: TGTGCCAGCAGCCAAGATAGAACAGGACTCTCCTACGAGCAGTACTTC. This translates into CASSQDRTGLSYEQYF.

This clonotype has more than one count but fewer than ten. This chain's CDR3 is CASSLAATGDEAFF. The CDR3 coding sequence is TGTGCCAGCAGCTTAGCCGCGACAGGGGATGAAGCTTTCTTT. The rearrangement uses TRBV7-9 and TRBJ1-1; 8 bases are shared with TRBD1. The length of the CDR3 is 14 residues. Germline assignment: CDR1 SEHNR and CDR2 FQNEAQ (reference sequence). Unmatched junction bases numbered 4, after V lost 0 bases and J lost 7 bases. Looking up the rest from reference TRBV7-9 and TRBJ1-1 gives the full variable domain: DTGVSQNPRHKITKRGQNVTFRCDPISEHNRLYWYRQTLGQGPEFLTYFQNEAQLEKSRLLSDRFSAERPKGSFSTLEIQRTEQGDSAMYLCASSLAATGDEAFFGQGTRLTVV.

The chain employs TRBV6-5 and TRBJ1-2; D remains ambiguous. From germline, CDR1 is MNHEY and CDR2 SVGAGI. The CDR3 runs 15 residues. V was clipped by 0 bases and J by 4 bases, with 12 bases between them. DNA for the CDR3: TGTGCCAGCAGTTACTCGAAAGGGTACGGCTATGGCTACACCTTC. It encodes CASSYSKGYGYGYTF.

The genes are TRBV9 and TRBJ1-1; D perhaps matches TRBD1 (6 bases). The germline V gene has CDR1 SGDLS and CDR2 YYNGEE. This CDR3 comprises 13 residues. With 0 bases removed from V and 6 bases from J, the gap between germline ends came to 9 bases. The CDR3 DNA sequence: TGTGCCAGCAGCGTAGGTGAGGGGGCTGAAGCTTTCTTT. This codes for CASSVGEGAEAFF.

This clonotype was seen more than once but under ten times. The V gene is TRBV29-1, the J gene TRBJ2-1; 11 bases are a match to TRBD1. The CDR3 is made up of 14 amino acids. The V and J ends lost 6 bases and 0 bases, in that order; junction bases with no gene match: 1. Germline V lookup: CDR1 SQVTM, CDR2 ANQGSEA. Here the CDR3 DNA reads TGCAGCGTCGGGACAGGGGGCTCCTACAATGAGCAGTTCTTC. Its translation is CSVGTGGSYNEQFF.

This clonotype has more than one count but fewer than ten. The chain links TRBV12-3 or TRBV12-4 to TRBJ1-2; D is ambiguous. With 1 base removed from V and 6 bases from J, the gap between germline ends came to 12 bases. The CDR3 spans 14 residues. For the CDR3, the DNA is TGTGCCAGCAGTTTAGGTAGAGGTTTGGATGGCTACACCTTC. This gives the protein CASSLGRGLDGYTF.

This clonotype was seen a handful of times. The V and J genes are TRBV5-4 and TRBJ1-4; perhaps TRBD1 as D (5 bases). V gave up 4 bases and J gave up 3 bases, with 16 bases separating them. CDR1 SGHNT and CDR2 YYREEE come from the germline V gene (reference sequence). The CDR3 extends over 16 amino acids. The CDR3 DNA sequence: TGTGCCAGCAGCGGGGGGAGTGCGTCTGCTAATGAAAAACTGTTTTTT. This encodes CASSGGSASANEKLFF.

This chain joins TRBV7-9 and TRBJ2-1; TRBD2 matches 12 bases. Germline loops: CDR1 SEHNR, CDR2 FQNEAQ (reference sequence). Unmatched junction bases numbered 7, after V lost 3 bases and J lost 4 bases. This CDR3 is 17 amino acids long. CDR3 region: CASSFWLAGGQYNEQFF. For the CDR3, the DNA is TGTGCCAGCAGCTTCTGGCTAGCGGGGGGGCAGTACAATGAGCAGTTCTTC. The full variable domain, completed using reference TRBV7-9 and TRBJ2-1, is DTGVSQNPRHKITKRGQNVTFRCDPISEHNRLYWYRQTLGQGPEFLTYFQNEAQLEKSRLLSDRFSAERPKGSFSTLEIQRTEQGDSAMYLCASSFWLAGGQYNEQFFGPGTRLTVL.

This clonotype was observed a handful of times. This rearrangement joins TRBV11-3 to TRBJ2-1; D possibly uses TRBD1 or TRBD2 (5 bases each). Germline values: CDR1 SGHNT, CDR2 YENEEA. V lost 3 bases and J lost 0, with 21 bases in between. The CDR3 sequence is 19 residues long. DNA of the CDR3: TGTGCCAGCAGCTTCACGGGGCTGACTATAGGGGTCTCCTACAATGAGCAGTTCTTC. Translated, it gives CASSFTGLTIGVSYNEQFF.

This clonotype was detected only a few times. This chain links TRBV4-1 with TRBJ2-5; D gene unclear. V dropped 0 bases and J dropped 4 bases, with 12 bases sitting between them. The CDR3 sequence is 15 residues long. Germline V CDR1 and CDR2: MGHRA, YSYEKL. The CDR3 protein is CASSQDCASGETQYF. The CDR3 nucleotides are TGCGCCAGCAGCCAAGATTGCGCTAGTGGAGAGACCCAGTACTTC.

This rearrangement joins TRBV6-6 to TRBJ1-6; TRBD1 matches at 8 bases. Trimming at V came to 6 bases and at J to 9 bases, leaving 1 base not matched to a gene. The CDR3 length is 12 residues. The V gene's germline CDR1 is MNHNY and CDR2 SVGAGI (reference sequence). CDR3 sequence: CASSGQGSPLHF. The DNA for the CDR3 is TGTGCCAGCAGCGGACAGGGTTCACCCCTCCACTTT.

CDR3: CASSTRQGRSDTEAFF. CDR3 bases: TGTGCCAGCAGCACGAGACAGGGTAGATCGGACACTGAAGCTTTCTTT. The rearrangement links TRBV5-6 to TRBJ1-1; 7 nucleotides match TRBD1. CDR3 length: 16 residues. J gave up 3 bases and V 4 bases, and 12 bases lay outside the gene matches. Germline-derived CDR1 and CDR2 are SGHDT and YYEEEE.

The chain recombines TRBV20-1 with TRBJ2-1, with 10 bases aligning to TRBD2. The germline CDR1 and CDR2 sequences are DFQATT and SNEGSKA (reference sequence). J was trimmed by 6 bases and V by 2 bases; bases with no gene match: 4. The CDR3 runs 14 residues. The CDR3 region is CSARPGLAINEQFF. CDR3 in DNA: TGCAGTGCTAGACCGGGACTAGCGATCAATGAGCAGTTCTTC.

This chain joins TRBV5-4 and TRBJ1-2; D is unclear. CDR3 length equals 12 residues. Between the trimmed V and J ends, which lost 1 base and 5 bases, there was a span of 6 bases. From germline, CDR1 is SGHNT and CDR2 YYREEE (reference sequence). The CDR3 DNA reads as TGTGCCAGCAGCTTGCCCCAGTATGGCTACACCTTC. Amino acid sequence: CASSLPQYGYTF.

The V call is TRBV7-2, the J call TRBJ2-7; D might be TRBD2 (5 bases). This CDR3 has 12 amino acids. Germline-derived CDR1 and CDR2 are SGHTA and FQGNSA. The V end was cut by 5 bases, the J end by 5 bases, with 10 bases between. Written as DNA, the CDR3 is TGTGCCAGCAGCGAAACTAGGCACGAGCAGTACTTC. Its translation: CASSETRHEQYF.